What follows are 28 T cell receptor beta chains derived from one specimen sequenced in a study of shared clonotypes between healthy human individuals. Libraries were prepared by immunoSEQ multiplex PCR; TCRdb keeps only in-frame clonotypes and omits some of them. The repertoire has approximately 1.5 million clones, approximately 98.5% of them found once; the top ten carry 0.36%. Sequencing was performed on naive CD4+ T cells sorted from blood. Subset in this sample: CD45RA+ positively selected. The receptors originated from a man between 25 and 39 years old in good health.

The rearrangement links TRBV4-1 to TRBJ2-5; D gene uncertain. Germline CDR1 and CDR2: MGHRA and YSYEKL. The CDR3 spans 14 residues. Trimming shortened V by 2 bases and J by 5 bases, and 12 bases separated the two germline ends. This CDR3 reads CASSQLPLAETQYF. The DNA for the CDR3 is TGCGCCAGCAGCCAATTACCCCTCGCCGAGACCCAGTACTTC.

The J gene is TRBJ2-7, the V gene TRBV6-6; the match to TRBD2 covers 10 bases. This CDR3 has 16 residues. J gave up 2 bases and V 6 bases, and 10 bases lay outside the gene matches. CDR1 MNHNY and CDR2 SVGAGI come from the germline V gene (reference sequence). The CDR3, as DNA: TGTGCCAGCAGGCGATCTCGGACTAGCGGACCCTACGAGCAGTACTTC. Protein: CASRRSRTSGPYEQYF.

The gene calls are TRBV5-1 and TRBJ1-1, with 10 positions matching TRBD1. Germline loops: CDR1 SGHRS, CDR2 YFSETQ. CDR3 length: 16 residues. Unmatched junction bases numbered 12, after V lost 4 bases and J lost 6 bases. The CDR3 bases are TGCGCCAGCAGCGGAGGGACAGGGGTCACCTTGTCTGAAGCTTTCTTT. Translating gives CASSGGTGVTLSEAFF.

This chain joins TRBV4-2 and TRBJ1-2; TRBD1 is a possible D gene (6 bases). The V gene's germline CDR1 is LGHNA and CDR2 YNFKEQ. Deletions cut 6 bases from V and 6 bases from J, with 14 bases between. The CDR3 has 13 residues. The CDR3 region is CASRPGEDHGYTF. CDR3 DNA sequence: TGTGCCAGCAGACCAGGGGAAGATCATGGCTACACCTTC.

This clone was seen at least ten times. The J gene is TRBJ1-1, the V gene TRBV19; TRBD1 matches at 9 bases. J gave up 9 bases and V 6 bases, and 17 bases lay outside the gene matches. The germline gives CDR1 LNHDA, CDR2 SQIVND (reference sequence). This CDR3 comprises 16 residues. CDR3: CASRYWQQGAAEKAFF. In nucleotides, the CDR3 is TGTGCCAGTAGGTACTGGCAACAGGGGGCGGCTGAGAAAGCTTTCTTT.

The chain employs TRBV4-3 and TRBJ2-5, with TRBD2 matching over 13 bases. The germline V gene encodes CDR1 LGHNA and CDR2 YSLEER. The CDR3 loop spans 22 amino acids. After removal of 1 base from V and 3 bases from J, the junction contained 20 bases not matched to a gene. The CDR3 loop is CASSQVSPGLAGRSPLKETQYF. Here the CDR3 DNA reads TGCGCCAGCAGCCAAGTGTCCCCGGGACTAGCGGGAAGGAGCCCTTTAAAAGAGACCCAGTACTTC.

This chain uses TRBV7-8 with TRBJ1-5, with D unclear. Germline CDR1 is SGHVS and CDR2 is FQNEAQ. Trimming shortened V by 5 bases and J by 4 bases, and 18 bases separated the two germline ends. The CDR3 contains 16 residues. CDR3 nucleotides: TGTGCCAGCAGCCTAGGAGGGAGGACTGGAAATCAGCCCCAGCATTTT. It translates to CASSLGGRTGNQPQHF.

The rearrangement uses TRBV5-1 and TRBJ1-4, with 8 bases aligning to TRBD1. The CDR3 sequence is 15 residues long. CDR1 and CDR2 from the germline V gene are SGHRS and YFSETQ. Trimming at V came to 0 bases and at J to 14 bases, leaving 12 bases not matched to a gene. The CDR3 sequence: CASSLGNLGQGGLFF. The CDR3 DNA reads TGCGCCAGCAGCTTGGGAAACCTCGGACAGGGAGGGCTGTTTTTT.

This clone occurred once. Other nucleotide sequences in the sample specify the same CDR3. CDR3 DNA sequence: TGTGCCAGCTCACGGGACAGAACCTACGAGCAGTACTTC. This gives the protein CASSRDRTYEQYF. J is TRBJ2-7 and V is TRBV18; 7 bases match TRBD1. Germline V gives CDR1 KGHSH, CDR2 LQKENI. The CDR3 totals 13 residues. V was clipped by 4 bases and J by 2 bases; unmatched bases: 2.

J is TRBJ2-1 and V is TRBV6-1, with D possibly TRBD2 on 6 matching bases. Germline assignment: CDR1 MNHNS and CDR2 SASEGT. This CDR3 is 14 amino acids long. The V end lost 6 bases, the J end lost 6 bases, and 15 bases lay between the germline ends. The CDR3 nucleotides read TGTGCCAGCAGCGATCGGGACTTTCTCAATGAGCAGTTCTTC. This codes for CASSDRDFLNEQFF.

The gene calls are TRBV14 and TRBJ2-1, with D hard to call. The CDR3 runs 12 residues. V was cut by 1 base and J by 11 bases, with 9 bases left in between. Germline V gene data show CDR1 as SGHDN and CDR2 as FVKESK. CDR3 DNA sequence: TGTGCCAGCAGCCAAGTTAGGGAAAAGCAGTTCTTC. Its protein product is CASSQVREKQFF.

The chain joins TRBV7-8 to TRBJ2-4, with D perhaps given as TRBD1 or TRBD2 (6 bases each). CDR3 length: 17 residues. The V gene's germline CDR1 is SGHVS and CDR2 FQNEAQ. V lost 5 bases and J 0 bases, leaving 17 bases between the germline ends. CDR3 sequence (DNA): TGTGCCAGCAGCCCCACAGGGCGGGATATAGCCAAAAACATTCAGTACTTC. This sequence encodes CASSPTGRDIAKNIQYF.

The V and J genes are TRBV5-1 and TRBJ2-1; D may be TRBD1 (6 bases). This CDR3 is 13 amino acids long. Trimming shortened V by 3 bases and J by 15 bases, and 19 bases separated the two germline ends. Germline CDR1 SGHRS, CDR2 YFSETQ. CDR3 sequence (DNA): TGCGCCAGCAGCTCGACCAGGGGTTCTGTGTTGTTCTTC. Translating gives CASSSTRGSVLFF.

The chain uses TRBV2 and TRBJ1-1; D ambiguous. Germline V gene sequence: CDR1 SNHLY, CDR2 FYNNEI. Between the trimmed V and J ends, which lost 8 bases and 4 bases, there was a span of 17 bases. CDR3 length: 14 amino acids. DNA of the CDR3: TGTGCCAGCCGACCCGAGTCTATTGGCACTGAAGCTTTCTTT. Its protein is CASRPESIGTEAFF.

The chain joins TRBV15 to TRBJ2-7, with D hard to call. Germline V lookup: CDR1 LNHNV, CDR2 YYDKDF (reference sequence). The CDR3 covers 15 residues. The germline V and J ends were trimmed by 1 base and 2 bases, with 12 bases remaining between them. In DNA, the CDR3 is TGTGCCACCAGCAGAGCGCAGCCCATGGCCTACGAGCAGTACTTC. Its translation: CATSRAQPMAYEQYF.

The chain recombines TRBV18 with TRBJ2-7; the D is unclear. Germline V gene lookup returns CDR1 KGHSH and CDR2 LQKENI. The CDR3 runs to 14 residues. V was cut by 0 bases and J by 1 base, with 7 bases left in between. CDR3 in amino acids: CASSPPSTSYEQYF. CDR3 coding DNA: TGTGCCAGCTCACCACCGTCCACATCCTACGAGCAGTACTTC.

V and J are TRBV7-9 and TRBJ2-1, with D possibly being TRBD1 (5 bases). The CDR3 covers 14 residues. Germline CDR1 is SEHNR and CDR2 is FQNEAQ (reference sequence). V shed 8 bases and J shed 4 bases, with 15 bases lying between them. Written as DNA, the CDR3 is TGTGCCAGCGTCGTGGGCGGACAATACAATGAGCAGTTCTTC. Its translation is CASVVGGQYNEQFF. Looking up the rest from reference TRBV7-9 and TRBJ2-1 gives the full variable domain: DTGVSQNPRHKITKRGQNVTFRCDPISEHNRLYWYRQTLGQGPEFLTYFQNEAQLEKSRLLSDRFSAERPKGSFSTLEIQRTEQGDSAMYLCASVVGGQYNEQFFGPGTRLTVL.

This rearrangement joins TRBV27 to TRBJ2-7; D gene unclear. The CDR3 contains 15 residues. V was cut by 0 bases and J by 0 bases, with 9 bases left in between. From germline, CDR1 is MNHEY and CDR2 SMNVEV (reference sequence). The CDR3 is CASSLSSSISYEQYF. The CDR3 nucleotides are TGTGCCAGCAGTTTATCGAGTTCAATCTCCTACGAGCAGTACTTC.

This clone was recorded only once. The V gene is TRBV5-1, the J gene TRBJ2-7; D is possibly TRBD2 (6 bases). The length of the CDR3 is 16 residues. V was clipped by 4 bases and J by 7 bases, with 24 bases between them. Germline V lookup: CDR1 SGHRS, CDR2 YFSETQ. This chain's CDR3 is CASSPVGGGGAREQYF. The CDR3 DNA sequence: TGCGCCAGCAGCCCCGTGGGAGGAGGAGGGGCTCGAGAGCAGTACTTC.

The chain carries TRBV19 and TRBJ2-3; 12 nucleotides line up with TRBD2. The CDR3 totals 19 residues. Germline assignment: CDR1 LNHDA and CDR2 SQIVND (reference sequence). J was trimmed by 2 bases and V by 4 bases; bases with no gene match: 13. This CDR3 reads CASSRRRLAGAFVTDTQYF. CDR3 in DNA: TGTGCCAGTAGTAGAAGACGACTAGCGGGGGCCTTTGTCACAGATACGCAGTATTTT.

CDR3 sequence reads: CSVGFTGTLRNLKEAFF. The CDR3 region has the DNA TGCAGCGTTGGCTTCACCGGGACACTACGTAACCTCAAGGAAGCTTTCTTT. The chain has TRBV29-1 and TRBJ1-1; maybe TRBD1 (6 bases). The CDR3 has 17 residues. Germline assignment: CDR1 SQVTM and CDR2 ANQGSEA. Trimming left V 4 bases short and J 8 bases short, with 29 bases between.

This chain links TRBV2 with TRBJ2-7, with 7 nucleotides matching TRBD1. The CDR3 sequence is 16 residues long. CDR1 SNHLY and CDR2 FYNNEI come from the germline V gene. The V segment lost 5 bases and the J segment 3 bases; nucleotides outside the gene matches: 13. The CDR3 spells CASSPDGTVRIYEQYF. Here the CDR3 DNA reads TGTGCCAGCAGTCCCGACGGGACAGTGAGGATCTACGAGCAGTACTTC.

The chain links TRBV10-3 to TRBJ2-7, with 7 bases that match TRBD2. The germline V gene has CDR1 ENHRY and CDR2 SYGVKD. The CDR3 has 11 amino acids. J lost 3 bases, V lost 10 bases, and 3 bases had no gene match. CDR3 residues: CATGGIYEQYF. The CDR3 DNA reads TGTGCCACCGGGGGGATCTACGAGCAGTACTTC.

This chain connects TRBV14 to TRBJ2-7; 8 bases match TRBD1. From germline, CDR1 is SGHDN and CDR2 FVKESK. The junction had 4 bases not matched to a gene; V was cut back by 6 bases and J by 3 bases. The CDR3 is 13 amino acids. CDR3 DNA sequence: TGTGCCAGCAGACAGACAGGGGTCTACGAGCAGTACTTC. Protein: CASRQTGVYEQYF. Complete variable domain (other parts from reference TRBV14 and TRBJ2-7): EAGVTQFPSHSVIEKGQTVTLRCDPISGHDNLYWYRRVMGKEIKFLLHFVKESKQDESGMPNNRFLAERTGGTYSTLKVQPAELEDSGVYFCASRQTGVYEQYFGPGTRLTVT.

V gene TRBV20-1 combines with J gene TRBJ2-4; D remains unclear. Deletions cut 5 bases from V and 2 bases from J, with 4 bases between. CDR3 size: 11 residues. Germline V gene data show CDR1 as DFQATT and CDR2 as SNEGSKA (reference sequence). Written as DNA, the CDR3 is TGCAGTGCTGATTCCAAAAACATTCAGTACTTC. It translates to CSADSKNIQYF.

The chain joins TRBV6-1 to TRBJ1-5, with D unclear. CDR1 is MNHNS and CDR2 is SASEGT in the germline V gene. Between the trimmed V and J ends, which lost 11 bases and 6 bases, there was a span of 14 bases. The CDR3 extends over 12 amino acids. CDR3: CAADEGAQPQHF. The DNA for the CDR3 is TGTGCCGCGGACGAGGGAGCTCAGCCCCAGCATTTT.

The chain carries TRBV2 and TRBJ2-7, with no clear D. The germline V and J ends were trimmed by 6 bases and 1 base, with 13 bases remaining between them. CDR3 length: 14 residues. Germline CDR1 SNHLY, CDR2 FYNNEI. For the CDR3, the DNA is TGTGCCAGCAGATCCGCTCTAGAATCCTACGAGCAGTACTTC. Protein: CASRSALESYEQYF. The complete variable domain, with remaining parts taken from reference TRBV2 and TRBJ2-7, reads EPEVTQTPSHQVTQMGQEVILRCVPISNHLYFYWYRQILGQKVEFLVSFYNNEISEKSEIFDDQFSVERPDGSNFTLKIRSTKLEDSAMYFCASRSALESYEQYFGPGTRLTVT.

The J gene is TRBJ2-1, the V gene TRBV19, with D uncertain. This CDR3 has 14 amino acids. The V gene lost 0 bases and the J gene lost 6 bases, with 9 bases spanning the gap. The germline gives CDR1 LNHDA, CDR2 SQIVND (reference sequence). The CDR3 DNA is TGTGCCAGTAGTATAGAAACGGCCGCCAATGAGCAGTTCTTC. It yields the protein CASSIETAANEQFF. Full variable domain (rest looked up from reference TRBV19 and TRBJ2-1): DGGITQSPKYLFRKEGQNVTLSCEQNLNHDAMYWYRQDPGQGLRLIYYSQIVNDFQKGDIAEGYSVSREKKESFPLTVTSAQKNPTAFYLCASSIETAANEQFFGPGTRLTVL.